This T cell receptor beta chain was documented in a study of T cells in Graves' hyperthyroidism and ophthalmopathy. Study-level points and caveats: Ophthalmopathy was told apart from stable hyperthyroidism by a 13 V-J model.

For Graves' hyperthyroidism to be stable, ophthalmopathy could not progress within 18 months. Clinical symptoms, serum thyroxine, TRAb, thyroid ultrasound and orbital computed tomography informed diagnoses. This clonotype was seen ten or more times. Its antigen is not identified. The CDR3 length is 20 residues. Germline V gene sequence: CDR1 SGHAT, CDR2 FQNNGV. The trim removed 4 bases at V and 1 base at J, leaving 17 bases unmatched. Regions amplified from RNA transcripts were the TCR beta CDR3 regions. An initial round of RT-PCR targeting the TCR CDR3 relied on the HTBI primer set. Via MiXCR, TCRdb re-called the multiplex PCR reads, giving one row per CDR3 protein. This sample carries approximately 400,000 distinct CDR3 sequences, about 15% of them seen once, and the ten largest clones take around a third.

The chain employs TRBV11-2 and TRBJ2-5; TRBD1 aligns across 11 bases. Material for sequencing was blood. The clonotype originates from a woman between 25 and 40 years old with Graves' hyperthyroidism. DNA for the CDR3: TGTGCCAGCAGCTCCAGATCAAAAGGGACAGGGGGGGGACTCCAAGAGACCCAGTACTTC. Encoded protein: CASSSRSKGTGGGLQETQYF. The full variable domain, with the rest looked up from reference TRBV11-2 and TRBJ2-5, is EAGVAQSPRYKIIEKRQSVAFWCNPISGHATLYWYQQILGQGPKLLIQFQNNGVVDDSQLPKDRFSAERLKGVDSTLKIQPAKLEDSAVYLCASSSRSKGTGGGLQETQYFGPGTRLLVL.